This record concerns one T cell receptor beta chain sequence. TCRdb's copy holds only in-frame clones and misses some; the assay was immunoSEQ multiplex PCR. The sample shows roughly 48,000 clones, around 89% of them seen only once. These data come from a study of OX40 agonist ivuxolimab in advanced cancers. Across the study: Averaging 60 years in age, with a range of about 20 to 90, the cohort was around 83% male. Anti-PD-1, anti-PD-L1 or anti-CTLA-4 therapy given earlier was allowed, and around 40% had some.

This clonotype was sampled from an adult with an advanced solid tumor such as melanoma, head and neck, liver or kidney cancer. Sample: CD4+ or CD8+ T cells sorted from blood, taken in a trial of the OX40 agonist ivuxolimab.

The CDR3 here is CASSHTSTDTQYF. CDR3 bases: TGTGCCAGCAGTCACACTAGCACAGATACGCAGTATTTT. V usage is TRBV13 and J usage is TRBJ2-3; D unresolved. Germline V CDR1 and CDR2: PRHDT, FYEKMQ (reference sequence). This CDR3 region has 13 residues. V shed 6 bases and J shed 0 bases, with 7 bases lying between them. The entire variable domain, with the rest obtained from reference TRBV13 and TRBJ2-3, is as follows: AAGVIQSPRHLIKEKRETATLKCYPIPRHDTVYWYQQGPGQDPQFLISFYEKMQSDKGSIPDRFSAQQFSDYHSELNMSSLELGDSALYFCASSHTSTDTQYFGPGTRLTVL.